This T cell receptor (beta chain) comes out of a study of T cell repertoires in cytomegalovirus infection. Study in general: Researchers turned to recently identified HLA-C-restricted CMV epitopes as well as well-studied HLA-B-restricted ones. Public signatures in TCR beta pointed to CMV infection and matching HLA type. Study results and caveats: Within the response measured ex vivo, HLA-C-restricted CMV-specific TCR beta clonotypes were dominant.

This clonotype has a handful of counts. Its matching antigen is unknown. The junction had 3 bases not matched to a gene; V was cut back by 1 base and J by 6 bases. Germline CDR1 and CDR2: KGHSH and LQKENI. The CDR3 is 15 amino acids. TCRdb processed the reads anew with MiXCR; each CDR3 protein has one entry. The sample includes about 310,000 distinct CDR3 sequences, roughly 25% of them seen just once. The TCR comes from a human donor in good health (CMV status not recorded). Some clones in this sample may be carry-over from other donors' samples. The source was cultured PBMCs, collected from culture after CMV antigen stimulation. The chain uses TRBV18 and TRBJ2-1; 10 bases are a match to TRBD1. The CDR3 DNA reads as TGTGCCAGCTCACCACGGACAGGGGGACTCAATGAGCAGTTCTTC. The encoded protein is CASSPRTGGLNEQFF.